This T cell receptor (beta chain) stems from a study of cytomegalovirus exposure and HLA in healthy donors. Trimming removed 3 bases from V and 4 bases from J; junction bases left unmatched: 6. CDR3 size: 16 residues. Looked up from germline, CDR1 is LGHNA and CDR2 is YSLEER. In this sample, this clone turned up once. Primers: 60 Vbeta forward and 13 Jbeta reverse. Generated by immunoSEQ multiplex PCR, the TCRdb table keeps only in-frame clones and is missing some. This table has roughly 200,000 clones, approximately 85% appearing once. The TCR originated in a girl between 5 and 17 years old in good health and CMV-seropositive. V is TRBV4-3 and J is TRBJ1-4; 9 bases fit TRBD1. The sequencing input was PBMCs. CDR3 in amino acids: CASSQGTGQGNEKLFF. CDR3 coding DNA: TGCGCCAGCAGCCAGGGTACGGGACAGGGTAATGAAAAACTGTTTTTT.